The rows below give T cell receptor beta chains drawn from one sample of a study of early T cells in non-severe SARS-CoV-2 infection. TCRdb redid the calling of the 5' RACE reads with MiXCR, one entry per CDR3 protein. Of some 62,000 distinct CDR3 sequences in the sample, roughly 9% were seen once. Sample: whole blood, taken at baseline. The receptors were gathered from an adult who was a healthcare worker with PCR-confirmed SARS-CoV-2 infection or an uninfected control (not recorded which). Both conserved end residues are part of each CDR3. The D gene is left open where the match is weak. Clone size is not always given. Where it is, it says once, few, many or a class for expanded clones.

d_gene: TRBD2; j_gene: TRBJ2-1; abundance: many; v_gene: TRBV13; CDR3nt: TGTGCCAGCAGCTTCCAGGCTAGCGGGGAACGGGCCTACAATGAGCAGTTCTTC; CDR3aa: CASSFQASGERAYNEQFF
d_gene: NA; j_gene: TRBJ2-7; abundance: many; v_gene: TRBV6-2/TRBV6-3; CDR3nt: TGTGCCAGCACCAGCATGGGGGAGCAGTACTTC; CDR3aa: CASTSMGEQYF
d_gene: NA; j_gene: TRBJ2-7; abundance: few; v_gene: TRBV5-1; CDR3nt: TGCGCCAGCAGCCTCACCGGGACTCTATCTTACGAGCAGTACTTC; CDR3aa: CASSLTGTLSYEQYF
d_gene: TRBD1; j_gene: TRBJ2-4; abundance: many; v_gene: TRBV29-1; CDR3nt: TGCAGCGTTGTATTGGACAGGGATGGAAACATTCAGTACTTC; CDR3aa: CSVVLDRDGNIQYF
d_gene: NA; j_gene: TRBJ2-2; abundance: NA; v_gene: TRBV20-1; CDR3nt: TGCAGTGCTAGAGATATAGCTGGGGGGGAGCTGTTTTTT; CDR3aa: CSARDIAGGELFF
d_gene: NA; j_gene: TRBJ2-2; abundance: NA; v_gene: TRBV20-1; CDR3nt: TGCAGTGCTAGACTAGCTCCCGGGGAGCTGTTTTTT; CDR3aa: CSARLAPGELFF
d_gene: NA; j_gene: TRBJ2-7; abundance: NA; v_gene: TRBV5-5; CDR3nt: TGTGCCAGCAGCACTTACGACGGGCAGACCTACGAGCAGTACTTC; CDR3aa: CASSTYDGQTYEQYF
d_gene: TRBD2; j_gene: TRBJ2-1; abundance: many; v_gene: TRBV12-3/TRBV12-4; CDR3nt: TGTGCCAGCAGTTTGAGCGGGAGCGGAGAAAATGAGCAGTTCTTC; CDR3aa: CASSLSGSGENEQFF
d_gene: NA; j_gene: TRBJ2-5; abundance: many; v_gene: TRBV7-6; CDR3nt: TGTGCCAGCAGCGACAGATACCAAGAGACCCAGTACTTC; CDR3aa: CASSDRYQETQYF
d_gene: NA; j_gene: TRBJ2-3; abundance: many; v_gene: TRBV9; CDR3nt: TGTGCCAGCGGGGTGGGCATCAGCACAGATACGCAGTATTTT; CDR3aa: CASGVGISTDTQYF
d_gene: NA; j_gene: TRBJ2-7; abundance: many; v_gene: TRBV28; CDR3nt: TGTGCCAGCAGCCCCTACCAATCCTACGAGCAGTACTTC; CDR3aa: CASSPYQSYEQYF
d_gene: TRBD1; j_gene: TRBJ2-7; abundance: many; v_gene: TRBV7-9; CDR3nt: TGTGCCAGCAGCTCTTACGACAGGGTGCCCAACGAGCAGTACTTC; CDR3aa: CASSSYDRVPNEQYF
d_gene: TRBD2; j_gene: TRBJ2-7; abundance: few; v_gene: TRBV30; CDR3nt: TGTGCCTGGAGCGCGGGACTAGCTGTAGGCGAGCAGTACTTC; CDR3aa: CAWSAGLAVGEQYF
d_gene: NA; j_gene: TRBJ1-2; abundance: NA; v_gene: TRBV7-2; CDR3nt: TGTGCCAGCAGCTTTTGGACATTCACTTATGGCTACACCTTC; CDR3aa: CASSFWTFTYGYTF
d_gene: NA; j_gene: TRBJ1-4; abundance: many; v_gene: TRBV4-1; CDR3nt: TGCGCCAGCAGCCGGGTATATAATGAAAAACTGTTTTTT; CDR3aa: CASSRVYNEKLFF
d_gene: NA; j_gene: TRBJ2-1; abundance: NA; v_gene: TRBV12-3/TRBV12-4; CDR3nt: TGTGCCAGCAGTTTGATAATAGATGGGTTTGAGCAGTTCTTC; CDR3aa: CASSLIIDGFEQFF
d_gene: NA; j_gene: TRBJ1-6; abundance: NA; v_gene: TRBV20-1; CDR3nt: TGCAGTGCTAGAGATCAGATTAATTCACCCCTCCACTTT; CDR3aa: CSARDQINSPLHF
d_gene: TRBD1; j_gene: TRBJ1-6; abundance: NA; v_gene: TRBV19; CDR3nt: TGTGCCAGTAGTATAACGGGACAGGGCCTTTCACCCCTCCACTTT; CDR3aa: CASSITGQGLSPLHF
d_gene: NA; j_gene: TRBJ2-1; abundance: NA; v_gene: TRBV7-3; CDR3nt: TGTGCCAGCAGCTTAAACGCGTTAACCTCCTACAATGAGCAGTTCTTC; CDR3aa: CASSLNALTSYNEQFF
d_gene: TRBD1; j_gene: TRBJ2-5; abundance: few; v_gene: TRBV6-4; CDR3nt: TGTGCCAGCAGCAAGAAGACAGGGGGCGCAGAGACCCAGTACTTC; CDR3aa: CASSKKTGGAETQYF
d_gene: NA; j_gene: TRBJ1-5; abundance: many; v_gene: TRBV20-1; CDR3nt: TGCAGTGCTAGTTTACCGCCCCAGCATTTT; CDR3aa: CSASLPPQHF
d_gene: NA; j_gene: TRBJ1-4; abundance: few; v_gene: TRBV19; CDR3nt: TGTGCCAGTAGTCCCCGGGACTCACGAAGAAGTGAAAAACTGTTTTTT; CDR3aa: CASSPRDSRRSEKLFF
d_gene: NA; j_gene: TRBJ1-2; abundance: few; v_gene: TRBV27; CDR3nt: TGTGCCAGCAGTCCCCTTTTGACAGATTCCTATGGCTACACCTTC; CDR3aa: CASSPLLTDSYGYTF
d_gene: NA; j_gene: TRBJ1-1; abundance: few; v_gene: TRBV12-3/TRBV12-4; CDR3nt: TGTGCCAGCAGTTTCGCGACAGTTCCTTTCTTT; CDR3aa: CASSFATVPFF
d_gene: TRBD1; j_gene: TRBJ2-7; abundance: many; v_gene: TRBV7-2; CDR3nt: TGTGCCAGCAGCTTAACGGGACAGGGGTACGAGCAGTACTTC; CDR3aa: CASSLTGQGYEQYF
d_gene: NA; j_gene: TRBJ2-5; abundance: NA; v_gene: TRBV20-1; CDR3nt: TGCAGTGCCCTGGGACTCCGAAAAGAGACCCAGTACTTC; CDR3aa: CSALGLRKETQYF
d_gene: TRBD2; j_gene: TRBJ2-2; abundance: NA; v_gene: TRBV29-1; CDR3nt: TGCAGCGTTGAAGAGGGACTAGCGGGAAAGACCGGGGAGCTGTTTTTT; CDR3aa: CSVEEGLAGKTGELFF
d_gene: NA; j_gene: TRBJ2-4; abundance: few; v_gene: TRBV20-1; CDR3nt: TGCAGTGCTAGCCTCAATCGGGGTAGCGGTCTCAAAAACATTCAGTACTTC; CDR3aa: CSASLNRGSGLKNIQYF
d_gene: NA; j_gene: TRBJ2-5; abundance: NA; v_gene: TRBV29-1; CDR3nt: TGCAGCGTTGAGGAAGAGACCCAGTACTTC; CDR3aa: CSVEEETQYF
d_gene: NA; j_gene: TRBJ2-6; abundance: NA; v_gene: TRBV5-1; CDR3nt: TGCGCCTCCGTCTCTGGGGCCAACGTCCTGACTTTC; CDR3aa: CASVSGANVLTF
d_gene: NA; j_gene: TRBJ1-6; abundance: many; v_gene: TRBV5-1; CDR3nt: TGCGCCAGCAGCATCGACAGAGGGAATTCACCCCTCCACTTT; CDR3aa: CASSIDRGNSPLHF
d_gene: NA; j_gene: TRBJ1-1; abundance: few; v_gene: TRBV12-3/TRBV12-4; CDR3nt: TGTGCCAGCAGTCCCCTTGGATTTGGGACAGAAGCTTTCTTT; CDR3aa: CASSPLGFGTEAFF